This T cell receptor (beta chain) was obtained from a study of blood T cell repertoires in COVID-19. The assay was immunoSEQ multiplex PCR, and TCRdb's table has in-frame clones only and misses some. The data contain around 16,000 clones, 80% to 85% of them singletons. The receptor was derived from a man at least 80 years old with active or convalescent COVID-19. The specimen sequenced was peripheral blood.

The CDR3 DNA reads as TGTGCCATCAGTGAAAGTTCGGGACAGGAGACCCAGTACTTC. Its translation is CAISESSGQETQYF. The chain uses TRBV10-3 and TRBJ2-5; 7 bases align to TRBD1. CDR1 and CDR2 from the germline V gene are ENHRY and SYGVKD. This CDR3 is built from 14 residues. Losses at the gene ends were 3 bases for V and 5 bases for J; bases not matched to a gene: 6.